Many counts were recorded for the clone carrying this T cell receptor (beta chain). Its antigen is currently unknown. This entry is derived from a study of neurological immune-mediated disorders. Findings and limits, study-wide: Among expanded clones, no CDR3 amino acid sequences were shared across subjects, a pattern suggesting private repertoires in all groups.

CDR3 size: 14 residues. V was shortened by 5 bases and J by 3 bases, with 13 bases between the two germline ends. CDR1 and CDR2 from the germline V gene are ENHRY and SYGVKD. TCRdb processed the 5' RACE reads anew with MiXCR; each CDR3 protein has one entry. The table lists some 53,000 distinct CDR3 sequences, approximately 17% of them singletons, with 4% to 5.5% in the top ten. The receptor's source is a man in his 60s in good health. The J gene is TRBJ1-1, the V gene TRBV10-3; the D gene is possibly TRBD1 (6 bases). The sample taken for sequencing was PBMCs. For the CDR3, the DNA is TGTGCCATCAGTCCGTCCGCAGGGGACACTGAAGCTTTCTTT. Translating it yields CAISPSAGDTEAFF.